One and the same sample provided the 15 T cell receptor beta chains below, sequenced in a study of T cells in Graves' hyperthyroidism and ophthalmopathy. RNA transcripts served as the template for amplifying TCR beta CDR3 regions. First-round RT-PCR targeting the TCR CDR3 was performed with the HTBI primer set. MiXCR, run by TCRdb on the multiplex PCR reads, gives a single entry per CDR3 protein. The sample lists under 450,000 distinct CDR3 sequences, approximately 14% occurring once. What was sequenced was blood. The source of these receptors is a young woman with Graves' hyperthyroidism.

This clonotype was seen at least ten times. The V call is TRBV11-1, the J call TRBJ2-5, with D uncertain. Germline CDR1 reads SGHAT; CDR2 reads FQDESV (reference sequence). Trimming removed 2 bases from V and 2 bases from J, with 12 bases in between. The CDR3 is made up of 15 amino acids. The chain's CDR3 is CASSLRSGPQETQYF. CDR3 sequence (DNA): TGTGCCAGCAGCTTACGTTCGGGCCCTCAAGAGACCCAGTACTTC.

This clonotype has ten or more counts. The genes are TRBV10-3 and TRBJ2-7; D may be TRBD1 or TRBD2 (5 bases each). This CDR3 contains 16 residues. Trimming pared 4 bases from V and 0 bases from J, leaving 16 bases between. The germline V gene encodes CDR1 ENHRY and CDR2 SYGVKD. The CDR3 DNA is TGTGCCATCAGTGGCCAGGGAAGCGGTCGCTCCTACGAGCAGTACTTC. Protein: CAISGQGSGRSYEQYF.

The CDR3 DNA reads TGTGCCAGCAGTTTGGGACCCCGACGTTCGGTGAGCTCCTACGAGCAGTACTTC. Amino acids: CASSLGPRRSVSSYEQYF. The rearrangement uses TRBV28 and TRBJ2-7; D assignment may be TRBD1 or TRBD2 (5 bases each). Germline-derived CDR1 and CDR2 are MDHEN and SYDVKM. CDR3 length: 18 amino acids. V was clipped by 3 bases and J by 0 bases, with 21 bases between them.

This clonotype was detected ten times or more. The chain joins TRBV27 to TRBJ1-1, with TRBD1 matching 8 bases. The germline CDR1 and CDR2 sequences are MNHEY and SMNVEV (reference sequence). The CDR3 covers 15 residues. J gave up 4 bases and V 0 bases, and 4 bases lay outside the gene matches. The CDR3 sequence is CASSLSWQGATEAFF. The DNA for the CDR3 is TGTGCCAGCAGTTTATCCTGGCAGGGGGCCACTGAAGCTTTCTTT.

This clonotype has ten or more counts. The chain couples TRBV3-1 to TRBJ1-2; 7 bases match TRBD1. The V segment lost 1 base and the J segment 2 bases; nucleotides outside the gene matches: 7. The CDR3 length is 16 residues. CDR1 is LGHDT and CDR2 is YNNKEL in the germline V gene (reference sequence). The CDR3 sequence is CASSQALRTGNYGYTF. CDR3 bases: TGTGCCAGCAGCCAAGCACTCCGGACAGGAAACTATGGCTACACCTTC. Full variable domain (remainder filled in from reference TRBV3-1 and TRBJ1-2): DTAVSQTPKYLVTQMGNDKSIKCEQNLGHDTMYWYKQDSKKFLKIMFSYNNKELIINETVPNRFSPKSPDKAHLNLHINSLELGDSAVYFCASSQALRTGNYGYTFGSGTRLTVV.

Of note for this clonotype: Since a much larger clone is just one base distant, this may be a read error. The chain is built from TRBV2 and TRBJ1-2; D is uncertain. The germline V gene has CDR1 SNHLY and CDR2 FYNNEI. The CDR3 is 14 amino acids. The CDR3 coding sequence is TGTGCCGGCAGTGACATGTTCGGAGTGGGGGGCTACACCTTC. It codes for CAGSDMFGVGGYTF.

In the case of this clonotype: Possible read error: a much larger clone is one base away. The J gene is TRBJ1-5, the V gene TRBV5-6; a weak D match, TRBD1 (6 bases). This CDR3 spans 17 amino acids. V was cut by 1 base and J by 3 bases, with 17 bases left in between. Looked up from germline, CDR1 is SGHDT and CDR2 is YYEEEE. Written as DNA, the CDR3 is TGTGCCAGCAGCTTGAGGCCTCAGGGGTGGTCCAATCAGCCCCAGCATTTT. This gives the protein CASSLRPQGWSNQPQHF.

This clonotype has ten or more counts. CDR3 residues: CASRETLGSDSPLHF. Written as DNA, the CDR3 is TGTGCCAGCAGGGAGACGCTTGGCTCTGATTCACCCCTCCACTTT. The chain links TRBV28 to TRBJ1-6; D is ambiguous. The CDR3 is 15 amino acids. Germline CDR1 and CDR2: MDHEN and SYDVKM. Trimming cost V 6 bases and J 8 bases, with 17 bases left between them. Filled out from reference TRBV28 and TRBJ1-6, the complete variable domain reads DVKVTQSSRYLVKRTGEKVFLECVQDMDHENMFWYRQDPGLGLRLIYFSYDVKMKEKGDIPEGYSVSREKKERFSLILESASTNQTSMYLCASRETLGSDSPLHFGNGTRLTVT.

This clonotype showed up many times. The chain couples TRBV30 to TRBJ2-5; 8 bases line up with TRBD2. This CDR3 has 12 amino acids. The ends lost 5 bases at V and 7 bases at J; junction bases unmatched: 6. Germline values: CDR1 GTSNPN, CDR2 SVGIG (reference sequence). The DNA of the CDR3 is TGTGCCTGGGGACTAGCCAGCGGGACCCAGTACTTC. Translating gives CAWGLASGTQYF.

This clonotype has at least ten counts. The V and J genes are TRBV20-1 and TRBJ2-1, with D tentatively TRBD2 (8 bases). The CDR3 length is 14 residues. V was trimmed by 3 bases and J by 5 bases, leaving 14 bases between them. CDR1 is DFQATT, CDR2 SNEGSKA, per germline (reference sequence). In DNA form, the CDR3 reads TGCAGTGCTAGGACGGGAGGGGGCCACAATGAGCAGTTCTTC. Its protein is CSARTGGGHNEQFF.

The chain has TRBV20-1 and TRBJ2-2; 9 bases are shared with TRBD2. In germline, CDR1 is DFQATT, CDR2 SNEGSKA (reference sequence). CDR3 length: 18 residues. V shed 0 bases and J 0 bases; nucleotides not matched to a gene: 8. CDR3 sequence reads: CSARDPSGKSTNTGELFF. CDR3 nucleotide sequence: TGCAGTGCTAGAGATCCTAGCGGGAAGTCCACGAACACCGGGGAGCTGTTTTTT.

At least ten counts were recorded for this clonotype. The chain uses TRBV7-9 and TRBJ2-7; no clear D gene. Germline CDR1 reads SEHNR; CDR2 reads FQNEAQ (reference sequence). The CDR3 is 11 residues long. V lost 5 bases and J lost 6, with 8 bases in between. CDR3 protein: CASSGLGEQYF. CDR3 coding DNA: TGTGCCAGCAGCGGGTTGGGCGAGCAGTACTTC.

In its sample, this clonotype was seen many times. J is TRBJ2-3 and V is TRBV12-5; 7 bases fit TRBD1. Germline V CDR1 and CDR2: LGHNT, FRNRAP. The CDR3 extends over 15 amino acids. Trimming cost V 4 bases and J 9 bases; bases outside gene matches: 13. The CDR3 region has the DNA TGTGCTAGTGGTTCGAACCCCGGGACAGCCATGACGCAGTATTTT. Its translation is CASGSNPGTAMTQYF.

The rearrangement links TRBV9 to TRBJ2-1; 7 bases fit TRBD2. CDR1 SGDLS and CDR2 YYNGEE come from the germline V gene. The CDR3 is 16 amino acids. Trimming removed 0 bases from V and 5 bases from J; junction bases left unmatched: 8. The CDR3 bases are TGTGCCAGCAGCGTAGGAGGCGGGGGAGATCACAATGAGCAGTTCTTC. Its translation is CASSVGGGGDHNEQFF.

This clonotype was recorded many times. The chain combines TRBV2 with TRBJ1-5; 10 positions match TRBD1. CDR1 is SNHLY and CDR2 is FYNNEI in the germline V gene. The J segment lost 4 bases and the V segment lost 1 base, leaving 1 base of the junction unmatched. The CDR3 loop spans 15 amino acids. The chain's CDR3 is CASSEGGQGNQPQHF. The DNA of the CDR3 is TGTGCCAGCAGTGAAGGGGGACAGGGGAATCAGCCCCAGCATTTT.